The present TCR beta chain was sequenced within a study of T cells in Graves' hyperthyroidism and ophthalmopathy. Background on the study: Sampling of peripheral blood happened at initial diagnosis, prior to any treatment.

If no ophthalmopathy progression occurred within 18 months, Graves' hyperthyroidism was stable. Germline loops: CDR1 MDHEN, CDR2 SYDVKM. CDR3 length equals 16 residues. J was trimmed by 8 bases and V by 5 bases; bases with no gene match: 14. This clonotype was seen many times. The source material, RNA transcripts, was used to amplify TCR beta CDR3 regions. HTBI primers drove first-round RT-PCR of the TCR CDR3. From the multiplex PCR reads, TCRdb called clonotypes with MiXCR, one entry per CDR3 protein. The table records over 150,000 distinct CDR3 sequences, about 17% of them present only once. The clonotype originates from a woman in her 50s with Graves' hyperthyroidism. The J gene is TRBJ1-2, the V gene TRBV28, with 10 bases lining up with TRBD1. Sequencing input: blood. CDR3 coding DNA: TGTGCCAGCAGTACCATGGGGACAGGGGAAATGCGGGGCTACACCTTC. Its protein product is CASSTMGTGEMRGYTF.